These T cell receptor beta chains were read from a single sample in a study of blood T cells in healthy people across ages. TCRdb reanalysed the 5' RACE reads using MiXCR and keeps one entry per CDR3 protein. The sample lists about 760,000 distinct CDR3 sequences, approximately 25% occurring once. These records were also assigned to another study, of T cells of mothers and their children.

Sequenced material: blood. Receptor source: a boy aged 5-17 years in good health. Each CDR3 is given without its conserved first and last residue.

CDR3aa: SVRDFNYEQY
j_gene: TRBJ2-7
v_gene: TRBV29-1

CDR3aa: ASTLREVGTGELF
j_gene: TRBJ2-2
v_gene: TRBV9

CDR3aa: ASLRFGGYGYT
j_gene: TRBJ1-2
v_gene: TRBV2

CDR3aa: ASSAGTWNEKLF
j_gene: TRBJ1-4
v_gene: TRBV11-2

CDR3aa: ASSQRGSGRRETQY
j_gene: TRBJ2-5
v_gene: TRBV5-1

CDR3aa: AISPGLADSTDTQY
j_gene: TRBJ2-3
v_gene: TRBV10-3

CDR3aa: ASSEPPQTGVRETQY
j_gene: TRBJ2-5
v_gene: TRBV6-1

CDR3aa: ASSLDRGRGEQY
j_gene: TRBJ2-7
v_gene: TRBV6-1

CDR3aa: SASDFLAGGTDTQY
j_gene: TRBJ2-3
v_gene: TRBV20-1

CDR3aa: ASIDRYTDTQY
j_gene: TRBJ2-3
v_gene: TRBV28

CDR3aa: ASSTDIPYEQY
j_gene: TRBJ2-7
v_gene: TRBV28

CDR3aa: ASSSLASQETQY
j_gene: TRBJ2-5
v_gene: TRBV6-1

CDR3aa: ACSRGVLAKNIQY
j_gene: TRBJ2-4
v_gene: TRBV12-3/TRBV12-4

CDR3aa: ASSSGGSLQETQY
j_gene: TRBJ2-5
v_gene: TRBV7-9

CDR3aa: ASSNRTFGTINEKLF
j_gene: TRBJ1-4
v_gene: TRBV7-9

CDR3aa: ASSLVRVNSPLH
j_gene: TRBJ1-6
v_gene: TRBV7-2

CDR3aa: ASSLALYFGTSGTDTQY
j_gene: TRBJ2-3
v_gene: TRBV7-9

CDR3aa: SAYSGTSGNEQF
j_gene: TRBJ2-1
v_gene: TRBV20-1

CDR3aa: ASKTSGKDTQY
j_gene: TRBJ2-3
v_gene: TRBV12-3/TRBV12-4

CDR3aa: ASSHSQGLSADTQY
j_gene: TRBJ2-3
v_gene: TRBV4-3

CDR3aa: ASSPMREPKNIQY
j_gene: TRBJ2-4
v_gene: TRBV7-9

CDR3aa: ASSSETAEKNIQY
j_gene: TRBJ2-4
v_gene: TRBV12-3/TRBV12-4

CDR3aa: ATSRDFHEGEKLF
j_gene: TRBJ1-4
v_gene: TRBV15

CDR3aa: ASSHAGTGGYEQY
j_gene: TRBJ2-7
v_gene: TRBV4-1

CDR3aa: ASSPRTEAHEQF
j_gene: .
v_gene: TRBV7-9

CDR3aa: ASSGTVYEQY
j_gene: TRBJ2-7
v_gene: TRBV25-1

CDR3aa: ASSLGDRQQETQY
j_gene: .
v_gene: TRBV5-1

CDR3aa: SAGMAGVTDTQY
j_gene: TRBJ2-3
v_gene: TRBV29-1

CDR3aa: ASSQESFLYEQY
j_gene: TRBJ2-7
v_gene: TRBV4-1

CDR3aa: ASSYDTSSYNEQF
j_gene: TRBJ2-1
v_gene: TRBV7-9

CDR3aa: ASSPSANSYEQY
j_gene: TRBJ2-7
v_gene: TRBV10-1

CDR3aa: ASSVEAGIYNEQF
j_gene: TRBJ2-1
v_gene: TRBV9

CDR3aa: ASSLPGLAGENEQF
j_gene: TRBJ2-1
v_gene: TRBV28

CDR3aa: ASSSGQGDYNEQF
j_gene: TRBJ2-1
v_gene: TRBV5-1

CDR3aa: ASSLQGYTDTQY
j_gene: TRBJ2-3
v_gene: TRBV5-1

CDR3aa: ASSSGPSNSRRETQY
j_gene: TRBJ2-5
v_gene: TRBV7-9

CDR3aa: AISKQGSDSGNTIY
j_gene: TRBJ1-3
v_gene: TRBV10-3

CDR3aa: ATSRNREETQY
j_gene: TRBJ2-5
v_gene: TRBV15

CDR3aa: ASSLGRGEAYTQY
j_gene: TRBJ2-3
v_gene: TRBV7-2

CDR3aa: ASSQVGNYEQY
j_gene: TRBJ2-7
v_gene: TRBV4-1

CDR3aa: ASSLPTGSSGANVLT
j_gene: TRBJ2-6
v_gene: TRBV7-8

CDR3aa: ASSLGTSSYEQY
j_gene: .
v_gene: TRBV28

CDR3aa: ASSPRWGSPDTGELF
j_gene: TRBJ2-2
v_gene: TRBV11-2

CDR3aa: ASSRGTGEGDGYT
j_gene: TRBJ1-2
v_gene: TRBV5-1

CDR3aa: ASFPETGIAYGYT
j_gene: TRBJ1-2
v_gene: TRBV28

CDR3aa: ASSYKRVANYGYT
j_gene: TRBJ1-2
v_gene: TRBV6-5

CDR3aa: ASIDELAGGRETQY
j_gene: TRBJ2-5
v_gene: TRBV7-2

CDR3aa: ATSSTGNQLF
j_gene: TRBJ1-4
v_gene: TRBV24-1

CDR3aa: ASSPTSWGYNEQF
j_gene: .
v_gene: TRBV5-1

CDR3aa: SVRWEQKYNEQF
j_gene: TRBJ2-1
v_gene: TRBV20-1

CDR3aa: ASSRPGLAALIQY
j_gene: TRBJ2-4
v_gene: TRBV12-3/TRBV12-4

CDR3aa: SASLPETEETQY
j_gene: TRBJ2-5
v_gene: TRBV20-1

CDR3aa: ASKRGQGRSGANVLT
j_gene: TRBJ2-6
v_gene: TRBV7-9

CDR3aa: ASSLDGRPSNYGYT
j_gene: TRBJ1-2
v_gene: TRBV5-1

CDR3aa: ASSIGTYQETQY
j_gene: TRBJ2-5
v_gene: TRBV5-1

CDR3aa: ASSSDRVGHRDYGYT
j_gene: TRBJ1-2
v_gene: TRBV12-3/TRBV12-4

CDR3aa: ASSLGERASVYGYT
j_gene: TRBJ1-2
v_gene: TRBV27

CDR3aa: ASSSGPGGSNQPQH
j_gene: TRBJ1-5
v_gene: TRBV12-3/TRBV12-4

CDR3aa: ASSPGGGDEKLF
j_gene: TRBJ1-4
v_gene: TRBV12-3/TRBV12-4